A single T cell receptor (beta chain) is shown here with its context. Its antigen is currently unknown. The data are from a study of cytomegalovirus exposure and HLA in healthy donors. Study observations and caveats: According to a later analysis, most TCR beta chains associated with CMV appeared HLA-restricted.

The CDR3 spans 15 residues. CDR1 SQVTM and CDR2 ANQGSEA come from the germline V gene. The V and J ends lost 6 bases and 5 bases, in that order; junction bases with no gene match: 14. 13 Jbeta primers and 60 Vbeta primers were used for the PCR. Clones were read by immunoSEQ multiplex PCR, and TCRdb kept only the in-frame ones, dropping some. The table shows roughly 120,000 clones, with around 60% occurring only once. The sequence derives from a woman aged 40 to 50 in good health and CMV-seropositive. Sequencing was carried out using PBMCs. The chain combines TRBV29-1 with TRBJ2-7; 9 bases line up with TRBD1. The CDR3 coding sequence is TGCAGCGTCGGAACCGGGACAGGGATCTTCGACGAGCAGTACTTC. Protein: CSVGTGTGIFDEQYF.